The next 4 T cell receptor beta chains were all read from a single sample in a study of molecular identifiers for immune sequencing clone quantification. One entry per CDR3 protein results from TCRdb running MiXCR on the PCR reads. The repertoire includes approximately 93,000 distinct CDR3 sequences, around 27% of them detected once, and about 0.8% sits in the top ten. The specimen was naive CD8+ T cells from blood, with Jurkat cell RNA spiked in. Subset specified: FACS-sorted CD8+CD4-CCR7+CD45RA+ naive T cells. These receptors all come from a human donor in good health. Some libraries in this study had Jurkat cell RNA spiked in.

The V call is TRBV19, the J call TRBJ2-1; no clear D gene. Germline lookup yields CDR1 LNHDA and CDR2 SQIVND (reference sequence). CDR3 length equals 13 residues. Trimming pared 8 bases from V and 0 bases from J, leaving 8 bases between. The CDR3 sequence: CASRWSSYNEQFF. The CDR3 coding sequence is TGTGCCAGTCGATGGAGCTCCTACAATGAGCAGTTCTTC.

This chain joins TRBV19 and TRBJ2-3; tentative D call: TRBD1 (5 bases). Trimming pared 7 bases from V and 3 bases from J, leaving 14 bases between. CDR1 and CDR2 (germline): LNHDA, SQIVND (reference sequence). The CDR3 runs to 14 residues. The CDR3 reads CASTEGVVTDTQYF. In DNA form, the CDR3 reads TGTGCCAGTACCGAAGGGGTAGTTACAGATACGCAGTATTTT.

This clonotype was seen repeatedly, ten times or more. The chain links TRBV7-2 to TRBJ1-1; TRBD1 matches at 12 bases. Trimming removed 6 bases from V and 4 bases from J; junction bases left unmatched: 6. Germline CDR1 and CDR2: SGHTA and FQGNSA. This CDR3 has 15 residues. The CDR3 reads CASRPGQGAGTEAFF. CDR3 nucleotide sequence: TGTGCCAGCAGGCCGGGACAGGGGGCCGGCACTGAAGCTTTCTTT. Using reference TRBV7-2 and TRBJ1-1 for the parts outside the CDR3, the full variable domain is GAGVSQSPSNKVTEKGKDVELRCDPISGHTALYWYRQSLGQGLEFLIYFQGNSAPDKSGLPSDRFSAERTGGSVSTLTIQRTQQEDSAVYLCASRPGQGAGTEAFFGQGTRLTVV.

This clonotype has more than one count but fewer than ten. The chain couples TRBV10-2 to TRBJ2-2, with TRBD2 matching 8 bases. Germline V gene lookup returns CDR1 WSHSY and CDR2 SAAADI. V lost 3 bases and J lost 1; bases outside the gene matches: 10. The CDR3 extends over 18 amino acids. The CDR3 nucleotides are TGCGCCAGCAGTGAACTAGCGGATATAGCGATGAACACCGGGGAGCTGTTTTTT. As protein: CASSELADIAMNTGELFF.